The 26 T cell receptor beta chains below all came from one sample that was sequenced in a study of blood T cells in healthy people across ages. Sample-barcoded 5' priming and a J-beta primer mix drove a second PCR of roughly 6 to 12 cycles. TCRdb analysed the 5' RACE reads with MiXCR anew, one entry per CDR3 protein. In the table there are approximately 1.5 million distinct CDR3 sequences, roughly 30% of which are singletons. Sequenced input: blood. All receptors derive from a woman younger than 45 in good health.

The CDR3 DNA reads as TGTGCCAGCAGATCATGGGACAGAAATTCACCCCTCCACTTT. This gives the protein CASRSWDRNSPLHF. V usage is TRBV6-1 and J usage is TRBJ1-6, with 7 bases fitting TRBD1. Germline lookup yields CDR1 MNHNS and CDR2 SASEGT. The CDR3 loop spans 14 amino acids. Trimming cost V 6 bases and J 7 bases; bases outside gene matches: 6.

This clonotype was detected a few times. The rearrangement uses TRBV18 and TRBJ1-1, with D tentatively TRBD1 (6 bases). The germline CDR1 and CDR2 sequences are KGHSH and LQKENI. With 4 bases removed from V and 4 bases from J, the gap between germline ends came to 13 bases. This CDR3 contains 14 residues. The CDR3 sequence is CASSLSTGGTEAFF. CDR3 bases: TGTGCCAGCTCACTTTCGACAGGAGGCACTGAAGCTTTCTTT.

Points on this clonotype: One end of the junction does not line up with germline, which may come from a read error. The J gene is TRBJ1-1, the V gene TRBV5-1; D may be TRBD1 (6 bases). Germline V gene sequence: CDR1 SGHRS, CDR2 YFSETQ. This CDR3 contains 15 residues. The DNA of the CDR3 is TGTGCCAGCAGCTTAGCAGGACAGATGAACACTGAAGCTTTCTTT. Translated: CASSLAGQMNTEAFF.

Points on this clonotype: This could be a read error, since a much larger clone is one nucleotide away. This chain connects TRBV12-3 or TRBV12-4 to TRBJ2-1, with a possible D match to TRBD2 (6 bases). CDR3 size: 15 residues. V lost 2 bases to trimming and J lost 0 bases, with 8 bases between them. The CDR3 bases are TGTGCCAGCAGTTTATGGGACTCCTCCTACAATGAGCAGTTCTTC. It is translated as CASSLWDSSYNEQFF.

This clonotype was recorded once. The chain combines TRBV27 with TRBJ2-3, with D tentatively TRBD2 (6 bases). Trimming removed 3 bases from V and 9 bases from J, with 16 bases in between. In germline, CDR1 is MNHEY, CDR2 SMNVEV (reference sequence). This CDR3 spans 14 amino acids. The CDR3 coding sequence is TGTGCCAGCAGTTTCACAGCGGGCAGGAACACGCAGTATTTT. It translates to CASSFTAGRNTQYF.

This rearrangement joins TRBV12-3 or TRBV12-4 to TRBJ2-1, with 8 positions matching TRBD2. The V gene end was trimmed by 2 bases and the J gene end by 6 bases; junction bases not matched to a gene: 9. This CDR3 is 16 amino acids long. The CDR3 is CASSLTGGLAVNEQFF. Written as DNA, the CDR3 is TGTGCCAGCAGTTTAACTGGCGGACTAGCAGTCAATGAGCAGTTCTTC.

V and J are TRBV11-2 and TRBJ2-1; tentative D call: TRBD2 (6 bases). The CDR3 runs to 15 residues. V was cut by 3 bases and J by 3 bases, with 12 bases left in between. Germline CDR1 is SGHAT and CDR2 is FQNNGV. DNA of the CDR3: TGTGCCAGCAGCTTCCCTGAGGAGGGCTACAATGAGCAGTTCTTC. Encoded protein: CASSFPEEGYNEQFF.

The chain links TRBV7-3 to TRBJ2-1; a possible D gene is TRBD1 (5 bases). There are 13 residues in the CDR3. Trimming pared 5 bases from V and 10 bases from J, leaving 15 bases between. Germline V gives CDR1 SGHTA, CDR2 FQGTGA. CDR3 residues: CASSGASPGEQFF. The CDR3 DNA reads TGTGCCAGCAGCGGGGCTTCGCCAGGGGAGCAGTTCTTC.

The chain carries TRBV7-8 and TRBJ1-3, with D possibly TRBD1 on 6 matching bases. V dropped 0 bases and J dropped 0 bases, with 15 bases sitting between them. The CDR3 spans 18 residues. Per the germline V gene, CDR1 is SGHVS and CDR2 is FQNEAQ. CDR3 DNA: TGTGCCAGCAGCTTAGCTCTGACAGGACTCCTCTCTGGAAACACCATATATTTT. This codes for CASSLALTGLLSGNTIYF. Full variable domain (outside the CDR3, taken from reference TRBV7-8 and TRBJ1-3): GAGVSQSPRYKVAKRGQDVALRCDPISGHVSLFWYQQALGQGPEFLTYFQNEAQLDKSGLPSDRFFAERPEGSVSTLKIQRTQQEDSAVYLCASSLALTGLLSGNTIYFGEGSWLTVV.

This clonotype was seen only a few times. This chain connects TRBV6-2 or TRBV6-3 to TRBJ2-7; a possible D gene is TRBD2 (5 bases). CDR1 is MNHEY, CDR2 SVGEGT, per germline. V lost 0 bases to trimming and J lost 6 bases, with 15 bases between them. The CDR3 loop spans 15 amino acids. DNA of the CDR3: TGTGCCAGCAGTTACTCGGCGGGTCTCAGGCGCGAGCAGTACTTC. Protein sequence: CASSYSAGLRREQYF.

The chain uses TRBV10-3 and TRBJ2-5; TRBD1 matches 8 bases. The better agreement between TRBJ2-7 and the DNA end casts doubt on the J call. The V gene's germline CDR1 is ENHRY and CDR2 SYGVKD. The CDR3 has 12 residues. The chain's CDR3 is CAIIGTGHEQYF. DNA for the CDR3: TGTGCCATCATCGGGACAGGCCACGAGCAGTACTTC.

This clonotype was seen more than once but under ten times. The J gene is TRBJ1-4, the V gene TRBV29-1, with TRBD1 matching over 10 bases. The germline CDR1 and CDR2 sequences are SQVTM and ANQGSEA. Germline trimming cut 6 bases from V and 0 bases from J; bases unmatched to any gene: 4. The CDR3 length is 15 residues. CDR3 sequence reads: CSVAGQGATNEKLFF. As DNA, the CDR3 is TGCAGCGTCGCAGGACAGGGGGCAACTAATGAAAAACTGTTTTTT.

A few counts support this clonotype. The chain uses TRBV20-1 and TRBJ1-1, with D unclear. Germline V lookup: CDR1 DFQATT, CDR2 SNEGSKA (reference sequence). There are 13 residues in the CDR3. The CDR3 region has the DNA TGCACCGCCGCCGGGATGTCGAACACTGAAGCTTTCTTT. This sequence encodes CTAAGMSNTEAFF.

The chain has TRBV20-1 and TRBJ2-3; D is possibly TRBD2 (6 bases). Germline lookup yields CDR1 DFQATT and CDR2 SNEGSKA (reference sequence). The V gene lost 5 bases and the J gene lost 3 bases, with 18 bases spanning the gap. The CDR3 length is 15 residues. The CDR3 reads CSAGSAGFQTDTQYF. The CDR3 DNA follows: TGCAGTGCTGGGAGCGCGGGGTTTCAAACAGATACGCAGTATTTT.

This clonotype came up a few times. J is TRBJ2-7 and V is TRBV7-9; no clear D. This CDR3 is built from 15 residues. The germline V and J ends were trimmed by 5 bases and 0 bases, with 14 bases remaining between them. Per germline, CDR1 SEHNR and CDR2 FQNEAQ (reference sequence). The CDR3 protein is CASSPQGSSSYEQYF. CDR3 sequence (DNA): TGTGCCAGCAGCCCCCAAGGTTCCTCCTCCTACGAGCAGTACTTC.

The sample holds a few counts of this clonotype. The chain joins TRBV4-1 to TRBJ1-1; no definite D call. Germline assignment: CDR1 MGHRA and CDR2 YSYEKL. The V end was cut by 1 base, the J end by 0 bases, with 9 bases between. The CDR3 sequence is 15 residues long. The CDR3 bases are TGCGCCAGCAGCCAAGCAGATTTTTTGAACACTGAAGCTTTCTTT. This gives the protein CASSQADFLNTEAFF.

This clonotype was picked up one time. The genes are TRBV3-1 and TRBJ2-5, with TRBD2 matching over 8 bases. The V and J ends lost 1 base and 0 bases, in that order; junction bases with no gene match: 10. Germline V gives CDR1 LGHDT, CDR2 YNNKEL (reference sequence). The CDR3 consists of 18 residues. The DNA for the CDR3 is TGTGCCAGCAGCCAAGGGCGCCTAGCGGGCGCCTACCAAGAGACCCAGTACTTC. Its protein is CASSQGRLAGAYQETQYF.

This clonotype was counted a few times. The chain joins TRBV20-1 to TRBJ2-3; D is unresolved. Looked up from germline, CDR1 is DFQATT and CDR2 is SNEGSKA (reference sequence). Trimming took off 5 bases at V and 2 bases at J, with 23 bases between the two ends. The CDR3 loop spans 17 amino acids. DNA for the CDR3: TGCAGTGCTCCTTCGGAACCGACCCACCCCCACACAGATACGCAGTATTTT. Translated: CSAPSEPTHPHTDTQYF.

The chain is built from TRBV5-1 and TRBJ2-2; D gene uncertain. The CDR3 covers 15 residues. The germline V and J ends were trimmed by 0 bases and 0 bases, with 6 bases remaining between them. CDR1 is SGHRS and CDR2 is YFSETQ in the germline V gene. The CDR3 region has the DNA TGCGCCAGCAGCTTGGTTGAAGCGAACACCGGGGAGCTGTTTTTT. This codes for CASSLVEANTGELFF.

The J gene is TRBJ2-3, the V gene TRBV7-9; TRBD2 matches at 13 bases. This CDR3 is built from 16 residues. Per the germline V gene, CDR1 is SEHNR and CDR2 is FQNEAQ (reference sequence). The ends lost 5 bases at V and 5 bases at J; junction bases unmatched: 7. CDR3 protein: CASSRTLAGGVDTQYF. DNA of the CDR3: TGTGCCAGCAGCCGAACACTAGCGGGAGGGGTAGATACGCAGTATTTT.

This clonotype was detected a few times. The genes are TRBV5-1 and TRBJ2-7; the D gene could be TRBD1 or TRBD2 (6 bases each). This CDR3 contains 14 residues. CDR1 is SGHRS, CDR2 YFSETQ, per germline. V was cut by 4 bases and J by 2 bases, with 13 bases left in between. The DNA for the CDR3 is TGCGCCAGCAGCATTATAGGGGGGCCCTACGAGCAGTACTTC. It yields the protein CASSIIGGPYEQYF.

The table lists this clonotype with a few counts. CDR3 amino acids: CASTLNGRGQETQYF. The DNA of the CDR3 is TGTGCCAGCACCCTGAACGGTAGGGGCCAAGAGACCCAGTACTTC. V gene TRBV12-3 or TRBV12-4 combines with J gene TRBJ2-5; possibly TRBD1 for D (5 bases). Trimming removed 7 bases from V and 1 base from J, with 16 bases in between. This CDR3 region has 15 residues.

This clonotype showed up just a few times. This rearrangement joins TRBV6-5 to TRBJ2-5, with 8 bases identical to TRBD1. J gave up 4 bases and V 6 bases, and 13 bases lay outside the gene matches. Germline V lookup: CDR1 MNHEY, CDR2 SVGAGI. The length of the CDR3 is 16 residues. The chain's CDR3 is CASRVRGQGWLETQYF. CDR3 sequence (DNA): TGTGCCAGCAGGGTCCGAGGACAGGGCTGGTTAGAGACCCAGTACTTC.

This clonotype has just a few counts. CDR3 nucleotides: TGTGCCAGCTCCACCGAAAATGAGCAGTTCTTC. Amino acids: CASSTENEQFF. The V and J genes are TRBV18 and TRBJ2-1; D gene uncertain. The CDR3 has 11 amino acids. V lost 6 bases and J 7 bases, leaving 7 bases between the germline ends. Germline assignment: CDR1 KGHSH and CDR2 LQKENI.

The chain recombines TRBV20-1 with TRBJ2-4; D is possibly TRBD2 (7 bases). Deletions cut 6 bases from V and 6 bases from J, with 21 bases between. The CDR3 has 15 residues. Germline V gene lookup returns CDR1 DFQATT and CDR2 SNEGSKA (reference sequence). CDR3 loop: CSAGEGVGNRNIQYF. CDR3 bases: TGCAGTGCCGGGGAGGGGGTGGGAAATAGAAACATTCAGTACTTC.

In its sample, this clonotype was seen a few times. CDR3: CSARRPLAGGRSEQFF. DNA of the CDR3: TGCAGTGCTCGCCGACCCCTAGCGGGAGGGCGGAGTGAGCAGTTCTTC. V gene TRBV20-1 combines with J gene TRBJ2-1; 12 bases agree with TRBD2. Germline CDR1 DFQATT, CDR2 SNEGSKA (reference sequence). The CDR3 contains 16 residues. V gave up 5 bases and J gave up 9 bases; unmatched junction bases: 14.